Below, 19 T cell receptor beta chains from the same sample are listed, as sequenced in a study of blood T cell repertoires in COVID-19. The protocol was immunoSEQ multiplex PCR, while the TCRdb copy is restricted to in-frame clones and leaves out a portion. The data show 250,000 or so clones, about 90% seen once. The material sequenced was peripheral blood. The receptors originated from a woman in her sixties or seventies with acute or convalescent COVID-19.

V and J are TRBV7-2 and TRBJ2-1; 11 bases are shared with TRBD2. Germline V gene data show CDR1 as SGHTA and CDR2 as FQGNSA. This CDR3 contains 14 residues. J lost 2 bases, V lost 9 bases, and 3 bases had no gene match. The CDR3 DNA reads as TGTGCCAGTTTACTAGCGGGAGCCTACAATGAGCAGTTCTTC. This translates into CASLLAGAYNEQFF.

V and J are TRBV6-2 or TRBV6-3 and TRBJ1-6; 7 positions agree with TRBD1. The CDR3 is 12 residues long. Germline CDR1 MNHEY, CDR2 SVGEGT. V lost 0 bases to trimming and J lost 16 bases; unmatched junction nucleotides: 3. The CDR3 nucleotides read TGTGCCAGCAGTTACTCGGCCAGGGGGCTCCACTTT. The encoded protein is CASSYSARGLHF.

The V and J genes are TRBV7-8 and TRBJ2-7; 9 bases are shared with TRBD1. The germline gives CDR1 SGHVS, CDR2 FQNEAQ. V lost 6 bases, J lost 0 bases, and 6 bases stayed unmatched. The CDR3 loop spans 15 amino acids. The CDR3 nucleotides read TGTGCCAGCAGTCAACAGGGGGCGGTCTCCTACGAGCAGTACTTC. Translation: CASSQQGAVSYEQYF.

The CDR3 loop reads CASSLQQGAGYGYTF. The CDR3 DNA follows: TGTGCCAGCAGCCTCCAACAGGGGGCGGGCTATGGCTACACCTTC. This chain connects TRBV7-2 to TRBJ1-2; the match to TRBD1 covers 9 bases. Looked up from germline, CDR1 is SGHTA and CDR2 is FQGNSA. Trimming cost V 5 bases and J 4 bases; bases outside gene matches: 8. The CDR3 has 15 amino acids.

This rearrangement joins TRBV27 to TRBJ1-1; TRBD1 matches at 7 bases. Trimming at V came to 4 bases and at J to 7 bases, leaving 12 bases not matched to a gene. CDR3 length: 15 amino acids. From germline, CDR1 is MNHEY and CDR2 SMNVEV (reference sequence). The CDR3 reads CASSYTGAFPLEAFF. The CDR3 coding sequence is TGTGCCAGCAGTTATACAGGGGCTTTCCCCCTTGAAGCTTTCTTT.

V is TRBV4-3 and J is TRBJ1-1; possible D gene TRBD1, 5 bases. In germline, CDR1 is LGHNA, CDR2 YSLEER. The V end was cut by 0 bases, the J end by 6 bases, with 11 bases between. The CDR3 runs to 14 residues. CDR3 nucleotides: TGCGCCAGCAGCCAAGATCACAGGTTCGCTGAAGCTTTCTTT. Its protein is CASSQDHRFAEAFF.

The V call is TRBV28, the J call TRBJ1-5, with a possible D match to TRBD1 (6 bases). The CDR3 is 14 residues long. Looked up from germline, CDR1 is MDHEN and CDR2 is SYDVKM. Trimming pared 6 bases from V and 1 base from J, leaving 10 bases between. As DNA, the CDR3 is TGTGCCAGCAGCTTAGACAGGAGCAATCAGCCCCAGCATTTT. This codes for CASSLDRSNQPQHF.

The genes are TRBV9 and TRBJ2-7; D is unclear. The CDR3 extends over 12 amino acids. V lost 0 bases to trimming and J lost 5 bases, with 6 bases between them. Germline assignment: CDR1 SGDLS and CDR2 YYNGEE. The CDR3 nucleotides are TGTGCCAGCAGCGTAGTCAGGAACGAGCAGTACTTC. Its protein is CASSVVRNEQYF.

The rearrangement links TRBV29-1 to TRBJ2-3; D gene ambiguous. The V and J ends lost 4 bases and 0 bases respectively, with 20 bases between them. The CDR3 is 17 residues long. Germline lookup yields CDR1 SQVTM and CDR2 ANQGSEA. The CDR3 sequence is CSVADFHSLPSTDTQYF. As DNA, the CDR3 is TGCAGCGTTGCAGACTTTCACAGTCTCCCTAGCACAGATACGCAGTATTTT.

The chain is built from TRBV6-6 and TRBJ2-5; 7 bases line up with TRBD1. Germline CDR1 and CDR2: MNHNY and SVGAGI (reference sequence). There are 15 residues in the CDR3. The J segment lost 4 bases and the V segment lost 7 bases, leaving 12 bases of the junction unmatched. CDR3 bases: TGTGCCAGCACCGAATGGAAGAGGGGGCGAGAGACCCAGTACTTC. Translated: CASTEWKRGRETQYF.

The chain has TRBV6-6 and TRBJ1-5; 8 bases align to TRBD1. CDR1 and CDR2 from the germline V gene are MNHNY and SVGAGI (reference sequence). The CDR3 covers 14 residues. V lost 4 bases, J lost 4 bases, and 3 bases stayed unmatched. The CDR3 nucleotides read TGTGCCAGCAGTTTCCGGGACAGGAATCAGCCCCAGCATTTT. This encodes CASSFRDRNQPQHF.

The chain uses TRBV19 and TRBJ1-6, with 8 bases that match TRBD1. Germline assignment: CDR1 LNHDA and CDR2 SQIVND (reference sequence). V trimming: 4 bases; J trimming: 7 bases; junction bases outside the gene matches: 3. This CDR3 contains 14 residues. CDR3 residues: CASSTGQGNSPLHF. CDR3 bases: TGTGCCAGTAGTACCGGACAGGGAAATTCACCCCTCCACTTT.

The rearrangement links TRBV6-5 to TRBJ1-4, with D perhaps TRBD1 (5 bases). Germline V gene lookup returns CDR1 MNHEY and CDR2 SVGAGI. There are 14 residues in the CDR3. The ends were cut back, 2 bases at V and 8 bases at J, with 12 bases in the middle. This chain's CDR3 is CASSYRGDGEKLFF. The CDR3 region has the DNA TGTGCCAGCAGTTACAGGGGCGATGGGGAAAAACTGTTTTTT.

The chain has TRBV6-6 and TRBJ2-2; TRBD2 matches at 9 bases. The CDR3 length is 17 residues. V lost 5 bases and J lost 1; bases outside the gene matches: 8. The germline CDR1 and CDR2 sequences are MNHNY and SVGAGI (reference sequence). The chain's CDR3 is CASSPAAGGLNTGELFF. For the CDR3, the DNA is TGTGCCAGCAGTCCCGCAGCGGGGGGCTTGAACACCGGGGAGCTGTTTTTT.

The chain is built from TRBV5-1 and TRBJ2-2, with 11 bases aligning to TRBD2. The CDR3 spans 17 residues. The germline gives CDR1 SGHRS, CDR2 YFSETQ. J lost 6 bases, V lost 4 bases, and 11 bases had no gene match. CDR3 in DNA: TGCGCCAGCAGCCCGGGACTAGCGGTGGGACGTTCCGGGGAGCTGTTTTTT. Translated: CASSPGLAVGRSGELFF.

J is TRBJ1-4 and V is TRBV2, with 10 positions matching TRBD1. The CDR3 totals 14 residues. Germline V gives CDR1 SNHLY, CDR2 FYNNEI. J lost 4 bases, V lost 11 bases, and 7 bases had no gene match. The CDR3 bases are TGTGCCTGTGGACAGGGGGGGAATAATGAAAAACTGTTTTTT. This translates into CACGQGGNNEKLFF. The whole variable domain, filled in from reference TRBV2 and TRBJ1-4, reads EPEVTQTPSHQVTQMGQEVILRCVPISNHLYFYWYRQILGQKVEFLVSFYNNEISEKSEIFDDQFSVERPDGSNFTLKIRSTKLEDSAMYFCACGQGGNNEKLFFGSGTQLSVL.

This clone was detected once. DNA for the CDR3: TGTGCCAGCAGCCAAGTTGCGGCTGAGCAGTACTTC. Its translation is CASSQVAAEQYF. This chain uses TRBV3-1 (or the pseudogene TRBV3-2) with TRBJ2-7; no reliable D call. Germline CDR1 and CDR2: LGHDT and YNNKEL (reference sequence). V lost 1 base to trimming and J lost 7 bases, with 8 bases between them. The CDR3 runs to 12 residues.

The CDR3 here is CASSQVRDRGGYTF. CDR3 coding DNA: TGCGCCAGCAGCCAAGTCCGGGACAGGGGAGGCTACACCTTC. The V gene is TRBV4-3, the J gene TRBJ1-2; 10 nucleotides align to TRBD1. CDR1 LGHNA and CDR2 YSLEER come from the germline V gene. Unmatched junction bases numbered 4, after V lost 1 base and J lost 8 bases. There are 14 residues in the CDR3.

The chain links TRBV3-1 (or the pseudogene TRBV3-2) to TRBJ2-3, with D uncertain. The CDR3 runs 16 residues. Per germline, CDR1 LGHDT and CDR2 YNNKEL (reference sequence). V lost 0 bases, J lost 5 bases, and 15 bases lay in between. This CDR3 reads CASSQERLNLIDTQYF. The CDR3 DNA reads as TGTGCCAGCAGCCAAGAGCGACTGAACCTTATAGATACGCAGTATTTT.